This is a list of T cell receptor beta chains from one sample in a study of blood T cell repertoires in COVID-19. Produced via immunoSEQ multiplex PCR; TCRdb's table is partial and in-frame only. The sample shows about 250,000 clones, approximately 82% of them seen only once. Sequenced: PBMCs or T cells enriched from blood (not recorded which). These receptors all come from a man aged 35-49 years who had been exposed to COVID-19. CDR3s include the opening cysteine and the closing phenylalanine or tryptophan. D genes are given only for firm matches. Only some rows state a clone size, as once, few, many or a class for expanded clones.

j_call clone_size d_call v_call cdr3_nt cdr3_aa
TRBJ2-7 - TRBD1 TRBV7-8 TGTGCCAGCAGCCAACCACGGGACAGTTTCGAGCAGTACTTC CASSQPRDSFEQYF
TRBJ1-1 - - TRBV12-3/TRBV12-4 TGTGCCAGCAGTTTTGTGCGGGGGGGTGAAGCTTTCTTT CASSFVRGGEAFF
TRBJ1-1 - - TRBV6-5 TGTGCCAGCAGTTCCCCCCAGGGGAAGGGAGCTTTCTTT CASSSPQGKGAFF
TRBJ1-4 - - TRBV10-3 TGTGCCATCAGTGACGGAGCAACTAATGAAAAACTGTTTTTT CAISDGATNEKLFF
TRBJ2-3 - TRBD1 TRBV7-9 TGTGCCAGCAGCCCCCCCGGGACAGGGATTACTTTT CASSPPGTGITF
TRBJ1-2 - - TRBV30 TGTGCCTGGGAGGCCCGGGGGGGCTACACCTTC CAWEARGGYTF
TRBJ2-1 - TRBD2 TRBV7-2 TGTGCCAGCAGCTTAGTATATCCGACTAGCGGGAGACACAATGAGCAGTTCTTC CASSLVYPTSGRHNEQFF
TRBJ2-2 - - TRBV11-3 TGTGCCAGCAGCTTAGAAGCACTGCTGAACACCGGGGAGCTGTTTTTT CASSLEALLNTGELFF
TRBJ2-7 once - TRBV7-2 TGTGCCAGCAGCTTGGGCTTAAGAGAGCAGTACTTC CASSLGLREQYF
TRBJ1-1 once TRBD1 TRBV5-1 TGCGCCAGCAGCTTGGGGGACAGGGGGACGAGTGAAGCTTTCTTT CASSLGDRGTSEAFF
TRBJ2-7 - - TRBV12-5 TGTGCTAGTGGTTTGGTAGTCTGGGGGGAAACCTACGAGCAGTACTTC CASGLVVWGETYEQYF
TRBJ1-2 - TRBD1 TRBV10-1 TGCGCCAGCAGAGAAACCCCCGGGACAGACGCCCATGGCTACACCTTC CASRETPGTDAHGYTF
TRBJ1-5 once TRBD1 TRBV19 TGTGCCAGTACCCGACAGGGCAACTCTCAGCCCCAGCATTTT CASTRQGNSQPQHF
TRBJ2-7 - - TRBV18 TGTGCCAGCTTCACGGGTCAGGGGAAGGGCGAGCAGTACTTC CASFTGQGKGEQYF
TRBJ1-4 - - TRBV6-5 TGTGCCAGCAAACTCGCCATTGCAACTAATGAAAAACTGTTTTTT CASKLAIATNEKLFF
TRBJ1-4 - - TRBV6-1 TGTGCCAGCGCCGGCAGGGTTGAAAAACTGTTTTTT CASAGRVEKLFF
TRBJ1-6 - - TRBV7-3 TGTGCCAGCAGCTGGGGTGGAGGGAGTTCACCCCTCCACTTT CASSWGGGSSPLHF
TRBJ2-3 - - TRBV19 TGTGCCAGTAGCGCGGGACCTAGCACAGATACGCAGTATTTT CASSAGPSTDTQYF
TRBJ2-1 few TRBD2 TRBV10-3 TGTGCCATCGCTAGCGGGAGGATCAATGAGCAGTTCTTC CAIASGRINEQFF
TRBJ2-3 - - TRBV19 TGTGCCAGTAGTATAGGCACTCACGGGTCCCCAGATACGCAGTATTTT CASSIGTHGSPDTQYF
TRBJ2-3 - - TRBV3-1/TRBV3-2 TGTGCCAGCAGCCTCAATCCAACTAGCACAGATACGCAGTATTTT CASSLNPTSTDTQYF
TRBJ2-7 - - TRBV19 TGTGCCAGTAGTATTCGTGGGAGGTCCTACGAGCAGTACTTC CASSIRGRSYEQYF
TRBJ1-6 - - TRBV30 TGTGCCTGGAGAGAAACAGGTGAACTGCATAATTCACCCCTCCACTTT CAWRETGELHNSPLHF
TRBJ1-1 - - TRBV5-6 TGTGCCAGCAGCCCCCCTGCCCGCGGGAACACTGAAGCTTTCTTT CASSPPARGNTEAFF
TRBJ1-2 - TRBD1 TRBV18 TGTGCCAGCTCACCGGACAGGAACTATGGCTACACCTTC CASSPDRNYGYTF
TRBJ2-5 once TRBD2 TRBV24-1 TGTGCCACCAGTGGGGGGAGGGCTGGCCAAGAGACCCAGTACTTC CATSGGRAGQETQYF
TRBJ1-6 - - TRBV5-1 TGCGCCAGCAGCGGGGAGTTAAGCGGGAATTCACCCCTCCACTTT CASSGELSGNSPLHF